This T cell receptor (beta chain) derives from a study of OX40 agonist ivuxolimab in advanced cancers. Regarding the study as a whole: Dose levels from 0.1 to 3.0 mg/kg saw CD4+ and CD8+ blood T cells expand clonally by week 6. It was also the case that some nonresponders had low normalized T-cell clonal expansion. Clonal expansion among partial responders at 0.1-3.0 mg/kg ranked near the lowest.

The CDR3 extends over 14 amino acids. Trimming took 1 base from V and 3 from J, leaving 7 bases between them. Germline V gene lookup returns CDR1 SEHNR and CDR2 FQNEAQ (reference sequence). A note on this clone: Its antigen remains unidentified.

Sequencing was performed with immunoSEQ multiplex PCR; in TCRdb, only in-frame clones are kept and a portion is missing. The sample has roughly 72,000 clones; approximately 89% are singletons. V usage is TRBV7-9 and J usage is TRBJ1-5, with no clear D. The sample was CD4+ or CD8+ T cells sorted from blood, taken in a trial of the OX40 agonist ivuxolimab. The TCR sequence derives from an adult with an advanced solid tumor such as melanoma, head and neck, liver or kidney cancer. The CDR3 nucleotides read TGTGCCAGCAGCTTAGAGGTAACCAATCAGCCCCAGCATTTT. Translation gives CASSLEVTNQPQHF.